Listed below are T cell receptor beta chains from one sample, sequenced in a study of blood T cells in healthy people across ages. TCRdb itself ran the 5' RACE reads through MiXCR, one entry per CDR3 protein. The sample carries some 790,000 distinct CDR3 sequences, more than 25% recorded once. Sequencing was carried out using blood. Receptors originate from a woman of 80 years or more in good health. Each CDR3 is given with its conserved first and last residue. Each record gives: J gene, D gene, V gene, clone size, CDR3 DNA, CDR3 protein. The D gene is left open where the match is weak. Where a row states a size, it is once, few, many or the class of an expanded clone; other rows omit it.

J: TRBJ2-7
D: TRBD2
V: TRBV24-1
size: NA
DNA: TGTGCCACCAGTGATTCCCACGGGACTAATCCCTACAATGAGCAGTACTTC
CDR3: CATSDSHGTNPYNEQYF

J: TRBJ2-5
D: NA
V: TRBV7-6
size: NA
DNA: TGTGCCAGCAGCTTAGGTGACCGCACCACAGAAGAGACCCAGTACTTC
CDR3: CASSLGDRTTEETQYF

J: TRBJ2-3
D: TRBD2
V: TRBV4-1
size: many
DNA: TGCGCCAGCAGCCAAGGACTAGCGGGGAGAGCAGATACGCAGTATTTT
CDR3: CASSQGLAGRADTQYF

J: TRBJ2-1
D: NA
V: TRBV15
size: NA
DNA: TGTGCCACCAGCAGAACGGTCGGGGTGTACAGCTCCTACAATGAGCAGTTCTTC
CDR3: CATSRTVGVYSSYNEQFF

J: TRBJ2-2
D: NA
V: TRBV29-1
size: many
DNA: TGCAGCGCTTCCGGGACACACACCGGGGAGCTGTTTTTT
CDR3: CSASGTHTGELFF

J: TRBJ2-3
D: TRBD1
V: TRBV2
size: many
DNA: TGTGCCAGCAGACCCTACCGACAGGGCAGTGATACGCAGTATTTT
CDR3: CASRPYRQGSDTQYF

J: TRBJ1-5
D: NA
V: TRBV20-1
size: NA
DNA: TGCAGTGCTAGAGTAGGGGGAAGAGCAGATCAGCCCCAGCATTTT
CDR3: CSARVGGRADQPQHF

J: TRBJ1-5
D: NA
V: TRBV24-1
size: NA
DNA: TGTGCCACCAGTTCAGACGGACGGAACAATCAGCCCCAGCATTTT
CDR3: CATSSDGRNNQPQHF

J: TRBJ1-2
D: TRBD1
V: TRBV27
size: many
DNA: TGTGCCAGCCGTGACCCGGGACAGGGGTTAAAGAATGGCTACACCTTC
CDR3: CASRDPGQGLKNGYTF

J: TRBJ2-3
D: TRBD2
V: TRBV5-6
size: many
DNA: TGTGCCAGCAGCTTGGGGGTAGCGGGGGTTTTTAGCACAGATACGCAGTATTTT
CDR3: CASSLGVAGVFSTDTQYF

J: TRBJ2-3
D: TRBD1
V: TRBV12-3/TRBV12-4
size: many
DNA: TGTGCCAGCACCGCCGGGACAGGGGGCACAGATACGCAGTATTTT
CDR3: CASTAGTGGTDTQYF

J: TRBJ1-5
D: NA
V: TRBV16
size: NA
DNA: TGTGCCAGCAGCCACCTAGGACAGCCTAATCAGCCCCAGCATTTT
CDR3: CASSHLGQPNQPQHF

J: TRBJ2-7
D: NA
V: TRBV6-1
size: few
DNA: TGTGCCAGCGAGAAGGCCCGAACGTCGAGCTACGAGCAGTACTTC
CDR3: CASEKARTSSYEQYF

J: TRBJ2-5
D: TRBD2
V: TRBV5-1
size: NA
DNA: TGCGCCAGCAGCAGGTGGGGGAGGGGCCAAGAGACCCAGTACTTC
CDR3: CASSRWGRGQETQYF

J: TRBJ2-2
D: NA
V: TRBV20-1
size: NA
DNA: TGCAGTGCATTTACAGGGACCGGGGAGCTGTTTTTT
CDR3: CSAFTGTGELFF

J: TRBJ1-5
D: TRBD1
V: TRBV20-1
size: many
DNA: TGCAGTGCTAGAACCGTTGGACAGGGTCAGCCCCAGCATTTT
CDR3: CSARTVGQGQPQHF

J: TRBJ2-5
D: NA
V: TRBV7-2
size: many
DNA: TGTGCCAGCAGCTCGGACGTACAAGAGACCCAGTACTTC
CDR3: CASSSDVQETQYF

J: TRBJ2-4
D: NA
V: TRBV5-1
size: many
DNA: TGCGCCAGCAGCTTGGCGGGGGAATGGACCAAAAACATTCAGTACTTC
CDR3: CASSLAGEWTKNIQYF

J: TRBJ1-2
D: NA
V: TRBV12-3/TRBV12-4
size: few
DNA: TGTGCCAGCATGGGGACATCCCGCTATGGCTACACCTTC
CDR3: CASMGTSRYGYTF

J: TRBJ2-3
D: NA
V: TRBV7-9
size: many
DNA: TGTGCCAGCAGCTTAGCGGGGGTGGGACGATCTAGCACAGATACGCAGTATTTT
CDR3: CASSLAGVGRSSTDTQYF

J: TRBJ2-4
D: TRBD1
V: TRBV12-3/TRBV12-4
size: NA
DNA: TGTGCCAGCAGTTCTCGGACAGGGTCGGGTGATTTGTGGTACTTC
CDR3: CASSSRTGSGDLWYF

J: TRBJ2-2
D: TRBD2
V: TRBV20-1
size: few
DNA: TGCAGTGCCCTCAAGGGAGCGGGGAGGGCCGGGGAGCTGTTTTTT
CDR3: CSALKGAGRAGELFF

J: TRBJ2-5
D: TRBD1
V: TRBV5-1
size: few
DNA: TGCGCCAGCAGCGTGGGCGACAGGGGCCCGGAGACCCAGTACTTC
CDR3: CASSVGDRGPETQYF

J: TRBJ1-5
D: TRBD1
V: TRBV7-9
size: NA
DNA: TGTGCCAACGGAGATAGCGGGGGCAGGGGGAATCAGCCCCAGCATTTT
CDR3: CANGDSGGRGNQPQHF

J: TRBJ1-1
D: TRBD1
V: TRBV29-1
size: NA
DNA: TGCAGCGGGTCGGGTGGGACCCAACAGGGGGCTATCACTGAAGCTTTCTTT
CDR3: CSGSGGTQQGAITEAFF

J: TRBJ1-4
D: NA
V: TRBV12-3/TRBV12-4
size: few
DNA: TGTGCCAGCAGTTCCCAGAATGAAAAACTGTTTTTT
CDR3: CASSSQNEKLFF

J: TRBJ1-1
D: TRBD1
V: TRBV20-1
size: few
DNA: TGCAGTGCTAGAACCCACGGGACAGCCTATATGAACACTGAAGCTTTCTTT
CDR3: CSARTHGTAYMNTEAFF

J: TRBJ2-7
D: TRBD2
V: TRBV5-1
size: NA
DNA: TGCGCCAGCAGCGGGCAGGGACTAGCGGGATTCTACGAGCAGTACTTC
CDR3: CASSGQGLAGFYEQYF

J: TRBJ1-2
D: NA
V: TRBV28
size: NA
DNA: TGTGCCAGCGGAAGCGGGAGCTATGGCTACACCTTC
CDR3: CASGSGSYGYTF

J: TRBJ2-3
D: NA
V: TRBV12-3/TRBV12-4
size: NA
DNA: TGTGCCAGCAGCCCTGATTGGGATACGCAGTATTTT
CDR3: CASSPDWDTQYF

J: TRBJ1-1
D: TRBD1
V: TRBV11-2
size: NA
DNA: TGTGCCAGCAGCTTAGTGGATCCAGGGGGCCCGAACACTGAAGCTTTCTTT
CDR3: CASSLVDPGGPNTEAFF

J: TRBJ2-5
D: NA
V: TRBV11-2
size: many
DNA: TGTGCCAGCAGCCCCGACCCGGAGGGGACCCAGTACTTC
CDR3: CASSPDPEGTQYF

J: TRBJ2-3
D: NA
V: TRBV7-2
size: many
DNA: TGTGCCAGCAGCTCTCGGGACTTCACAGATACGCAGTATTTT
CDR3: CASSSRDFTDTQYF

J: TRBJ2-5
D: TRBD2
V: TRBV7-9
size: few
DNA: TGTGCCAGCAGGAGCGGGGGGGCGGCAGAGACCCAGTACTTC
CDR3: CASRSGGAAETQYF

J: TRBJ2-3
D: TRBD2
V: TRBV4-3
size: many
DNA: TGCGCCAGCAGCCCGACGACTAGCGGGGGGTCTAGCACAGATACGCAGTATTTT
CDR3: CASSPTTSGGSSTDTQYF

J: TRBJ2-4
D: TRBD2
V: TRBV7-2
size: many
DNA: TGTGCCAGCAGCTTCGCTAGCGGGGGGGCGAACATTCAGTACTTC
CDR3: CASSFASGGANIQYF